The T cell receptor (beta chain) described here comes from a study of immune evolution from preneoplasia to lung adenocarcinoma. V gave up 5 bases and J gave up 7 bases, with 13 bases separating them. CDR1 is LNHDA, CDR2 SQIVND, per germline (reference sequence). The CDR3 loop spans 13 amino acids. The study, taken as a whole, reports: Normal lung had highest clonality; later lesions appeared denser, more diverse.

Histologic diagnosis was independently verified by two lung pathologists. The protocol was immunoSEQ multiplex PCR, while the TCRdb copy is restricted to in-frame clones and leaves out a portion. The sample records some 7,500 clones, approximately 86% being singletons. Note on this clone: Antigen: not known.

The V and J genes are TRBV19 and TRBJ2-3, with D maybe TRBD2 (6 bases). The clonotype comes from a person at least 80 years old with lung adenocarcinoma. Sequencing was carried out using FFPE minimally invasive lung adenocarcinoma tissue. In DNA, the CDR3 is TGTGCCAGTAGTGAAATGCGGGGAAATACGCAGTATTTT. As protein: CASSEMRGNTQYF.